Below, 27 T cell receptor beta chains from the same sample are listed, as sequenced in a study of shared clonotypes between healthy human individuals. TCRdb's copy holds only in-frame clones and misses some; the assay was immunoSEQ multiplex PCR. Of a few million clones listed, 80% to 95% were seen once; the top ten hold about 0.37%. The sample was naive CD4+ T cells from PBMCs. Subset reported: CD45RA+ positively selected. These receptors were obtained from a man aged 18 to 35 in good health. Some clones in this sample may be carry-over from other donors' samples.

The genes are TRBV9 and TRBJ1-3; no definite D call. This CDR3 has 16 residues. CDR1 is SGDLS, CDR2 YYNGEE, per germline. Between the trimmed V and J ends, which lost 5 bases and 0 bases, there was a span of 15 bases. The CDR3 loop is CASSTAGRHSGNTIYF. Here the CDR3 DNA reads TGTGCCAGCAGTACCGCGGGTAGACACTCTGGAAACACCATATATTTT.

The chain uses TRBV4-3 and TRBJ2-2, with D perhaps matching TRBD2 (6 bases). The CDR3 covers 17 residues. Trimming pared 0 bases from V and 5 bases from J, leaving 16 bases between. Germline CDR1 is LGHNA and CDR2 is YSLEER. The CDR3 DNA follows: TGCGCCAGCAGCCAAGAGGTCGGAGGGGTAAGGACCGGGGAGCTGTTTTTT. This translates into CASSQEVGGVRTGELFF.

This clone was picked up one time. The chain is built from TRBV5-1 and TRBJ2-2; 7 nucleotides align to TRBD2. This CDR3 comprises 18 residues. From germline, CDR1 is SGHRS and CDR2 YFSETQ. V shed 0 bases and J 0 bases; nucleotides not matched to a gene: 8. The CDR3 loop is CASSLVPLAGANTGELFF. The CDR3 DNA reads as TGCGCCAGCAGCTTGGTCCCCTTGGCGGGAGCGAACACCGGGGAGCTGTTTTTT.

The chain carries TRBV18 and TRBJ2-1; either TRBD1 or TRBD2 may fit D (5 bases each). Between the trimmed V and J ends, which lost 0 bases and 3 bases, there was a span of 15 bases. The CDR3 covers 17 residues. CDR1 is KGHSH and CDR2 is LQKENI in the germline V gene. The CDR3 here is CASSPPVSGTLYNEQFF. CDR3 sequence (DNA): TGTGCCAGCTCACCACCGGTTAGTGGGACCCTCTACAATGAGCAGTTCTTC. Based on the CDR3 plus reference TRBV18 and TRBJ2-1, the full variable domain is NAGVMQNPRHLVRRRGQEARLRCSPMKGHSHVYWYRQLPEEGLKFMVYLQKENIIDESGMPKERFSAEFPKEGPSILRIQQVVRGDSAAYFCASSPPVSGTLYNEQFFGPGTRLTVL.

The gene calls are TRBV11-2 and TRBJ2-6, with a weak D call TRBD2 (7 bases). CDR3 length: 16 amino acids. V lost 1 base, J lost 5 bases, and 12 bases lay in between. Germline V gene lookup returns CDR1 SGHAT and CDR2 FQNNGV. CDR3 amino acids: CASSLVGGLWANVLTF. The CDR3, as DNA: TGTGCCAGCAGCTTAGTCGGGGGGCTCTGGGCCAACGTCCTGACTTTC.

The chain employs TRBV5-4 and TRBJ1-4; TRBD1 matches at 8 bases. This CDR3 contains 14 residues. Germline V gene lookup returns CDR1 SGHNT and CDR2 YYREEE (reference sequence). Trimming took 3 bases from V and 8 from J; bases not matched to a gene: 6. Here the CDR3 reads CASSSTGAGEKLFF. Written as DNA, the CDR3 is TGTGCCAGCAGCTCGACAGGGGCTGGCGAAAAACTGTTTTTT.

Note on this clone: Other DNA sequences of this sample code for an identical CDR3. The chain recombines TRBV9 with TRBJ2-2, with TRBD1 as a possible D gene (5 bases). Germline CDR1 is SGDLS and CDR2 is YYNGEE. CDR3 size: 14 residues. The ends were cut back, 2 bases at V and 2 bases at J, with 7 bases in the middle. For the CDR3, the DNA is TGTGCCAGCAGCGTCCAGGGAAACACCGGGGAGCTGTTTTTT. As protein: CASSVQGNTGELFF.

This clone appeared once. V gene TRBV30 combines with J gene TRBJ1-3, with D tentatively TRBD1 (6 bases). This CDR3 has 15 residues. In germline, CDR1 is GTSNPN, CDR2 SVGIG (reference sequence). The V end lost 1 base, the J end lost 0 bases, and 10 bases lay between the germline ends. The CDR3 nucleotides are TGTGCCTGGAGTGGCACCAGGGGCTCTGGAAACACCATATATTTT. Translating gives CAWSGTRGSGNTIYF.

The chain uses TRBV13 and TRBJ2-2, with 13 positions matching TRBD2. Germline CDR1 PRHDT, CDR2 FYEKMQ (reference sequence). This CDR3 has 15 amino acids. V lost 10 bases and J lost 7; bases outside the gene matches: 9. For the CDR3, the DNA is TGTGCCACCTCCACTGGACTAGCGGGAGTCGGGGAGCTGTTTTTT. It encodes CATSTGLAGVGELFF.

This clone was detected a few times. The J gene is TRBJ1-1, the V gene TRBV30; no definite D call. The CDR3 has 11 amino acids. The V and J ends lost 4 bases and 11 bases respectively, with 14 bases between them. The germline gives CDR1 GTSNPN, CDR2 SVGIG (reference sequence). This chain's CDR3 is CAWIPWFKAFF. The CDR3 nucleotides are TGTGCCTGGATCCCTTGGTTCAAGGCTTTCTTT.

This clone was seen more than once but under ten times. Other DNA sequences in the same sample also yield this CDR3. The chain has TRBV2 and TRBJ2-2; D is ambiguous. Per germline, CDR1 SNHLY and CDR2 FYNNEI. There are 11 residues in the CDR3. Trimming took 5 bases from V and 6 from J, leaving 4 bases between them. CDR3 DNA sequence: TGTGCCAGCAGTTCTGCCGGGGAGCTGTTTTTT. Residues: CASSSAGELFF. Supplemented by reference TRBV2 and TRBJ2-2, the full variable domain reads EPEVTQTPSHQVTQMGQEVILRCVPISNHLYFYWYRQILGQKVEFLVSFYNNEISEKSEIFDDQFSVERPDGSNFTLKIRSTKLEDSAMYFCASSSAGELFFGEGSRLTVL.

Of note for this clone: Additional DNA sequences in this sample encode the identical CDR3. The chain links TRBV5-1 to TRBJ1-1; 7 bases line up with TRBD1. Germline V gene lookup returns CDR1 SGHRS and CDR2 YFSETQ. The CDR3 runs 13 residues. The V segment lost 5 bases and the J segment 3 bases; nucleotides outside the gene matches: 4. CDR3 sequence: CASSLTGDTEAFF. CDR3 sequence (DNA): TGCGCCAGCAGTCTCACAGGGGACACTGAAGCTTTCTTT.

This clone was recorded once. This chain links TRBV5-4 with TRBJ2-2; 10 positions agree with TRBD2. V was pared by 4 bases and J by 5 bases, with 11 bases of the junction left unmatched. The CDR3 sequence is 17 residues long. Germline V gene lookup returns CDR1 SGHNT and CDR2 YYREEE (reference sequence). Written as DNA, the CDR3 is TGTGCCAGCAGCGGAACCTCTAGCGGGAGAGGTACCGGGGAGCTGTTTTTT. It translates to CASSGTSSGRGTGELFF.

The rearrangement links TRBV30 to TRBJ1-4; unclear D gene. CDR1 and CDR2 (germline): GTSNPN, SVGIG (reference sequence). The CDR3 extends over 12 amino acids. Trimming shortened V by 7 bases and J by 8 bases, and 14 bases separated the two germline ends. CDR3 protein: CASQVRSEKLFF. In DNA form, the CDR3 reads TGTGCCTCACAAGTAAGGTCGGAAAAACTGTTTTTT.

This clone was counted once. V and J are TRBV7-8 and TRBJ2-7; a weak D match, TRBD2 (5 bases). This CDR3 spans 14 amino acids. The V gene lost 4 bases and the J gene lost 3 bases, with 13 bases spanning the gap. The germline V gene has CDR1 SGHVS and CDR2 FQNEAQ. The CDR3 nucleotides read TGTGCCAGCAGCTCCAACCCCGGGGTCTACGAGCAGTACTTC. This sequence encodes CASSSNPGVYEQYF.

This clone showed up just once. Relative to the germline gene, one junction end is altered; a read error may explain this. This chain joins TRBV25-1 and TRBJ1-5; 7 bases are shared with TRBD1. The CDR3 spans 9 residues. CDR1 and CDR2 from the germline V gene are MGHDK and SYGVNS. This CDR3 reads CASRRQGGF. The CDR3 DNA reads TGTGCCAGCAGGCGACAGGGAGGTTTT. The variable domain in full, with the rest retrieved from reference TRBV25-1 and TRBJ1-5, is EADIYQTPRYLVIGTGKKITLECSQTMGHDKMYWYQQDPGMELHLIHYSYGVNSTEKGDLSSESTVSRIRTEHFPLTLESARPSHTSQYLCASRRQGGFGDGTRLSIL.

The chain combines TRBV7-8 with TRBJ2-1; 7 nucleotides agree with TRBD1. The CDR3 has 16 residues. V lost 0 bases and J lost 2; bases outside the gene matches: 4. Germline V gene lookup returns CDR1 SGHVS and CDR2 FQNEAQ. CDR3: CASSLAGTAAYNEQFF. In nucleotides, the CDR3 is TGTGCCAGCAGCTTAGCCGGGACAGCGGCCTACAATGAGCAGTTCTTC.

With respect to this clone: This CDR3 is also generated by other DNA sequences in the sample. J is TRBJ1-3 and V is TRBV10-3; TRBD1 might be the D (5 bases). The V gene lost 10 bases and the J gene lost 4 bases, with 11 bases spanning the gap. This CDR3 has 12 amino acids. The germline V gene encodes CDR1 ENHRY and CDR2 SYGVKD. The chain's CDR3 is CATRGGGNTIYF. The CDR3 coding sequence is TGTGCCACGCGTGGGGGAGGAAACACCATATATTTT.

The CDR3 DNA sequence: TGTGCCACCAGCAGAGACAGCGGGAGGGCCGACAATGAGCAGTTCTTC. This codes for CATSRDSGRADNEQFF. This chain links TRBV15 with TRBJ2-1; 10 bases map to TRBD2. The trim removed 0 bases at V and 5 bases at J, leaving 4 bases unmatched. The CDR3 is made up of 16 amino acids. CDR1 LNHNV and CDR2 YYDKDF come from the germline V gene (reference sequence).

A note on this clone: At one end the junction does not follow the germline gene, possibly because of a read error. The rearrangement links TRBV5-1 to TRBJ1-2, with 9 bases matching TRBD1. Germline CDR1 and CDR2: SGHRS and YFSETQ. The length of the CDR3 is 15 residues. This CDR3 reads CASTLGTGRDYGYTF. The CDR3 DNA reads as TGCGCCAGCACCTTGGGGACAGGGAGGGACTATGGCTACACCTTC.

The chain joins TRBV28 to TRBJ1-3, with TRBD1 identical over 12 bases. CDR3 size: 17 residues. Unmatched junction bases numbered 9, after V lost 6 bases and J lost 3 bases. CDR1 is MDHEN, CDR2 SYDVKM, per germline. CDR3 bases: TGTGCCAGCAGCGTCCCGGGACAGGGGGCGAATGGAAACACCATATATTTT. As protein: CASSVPGQGANGNTIYF.

The rearrangement joins TRBV4-1 to TRBJ1-1; tentative D call: TRBD1 (5 bases). CDR1 is MGHRA and CDR2 is YSYEKL in the germline V gene. The length of the CDR3 is 15 residues. Between the trimmed V and J ends, which lost 1 base and 1 base, there was a span of 10 bases. The CDR3 loop reads CASSQVDRRNTEAFF. The CDR3 DNA reads TGCGCCAGCAGCCAAGTTGACAGAAGGAACACTGAAGCTTTCTTT.

The rearrangement joins TRBV7-3 to TRBJ2-3, with unresolved D. The germline V gene has CDR1 SGHTA and CDR2 FQGTGA. Trimming took off 4 bases at V and 6 bases at J, with 8 bases between the two ends. This CDR3 region has 12 residues. This CDR3 reads CASSYRGDTQYF. CDR3 in DNA: TGTGCCAGCAGCTACAGAGGCGATACGCAGTATTTT.

This clone was observed once. The chain carries TRBV25-1 and TRBJ2-1; 7 nucleotides agree with TRBD2. The CDR3 consists of 15 residues. Trimming took 1 base from V and 4 from J; bases not matched to a gene: 4. Germline lookup yields CDR1 MGHDK and CDR2 SYGVNS. CDR3 in DNA: TGTGCCAGCAGTGAATTCCGGGGGGATTACAATGAGCAGTTCTTC. Amino acids: CASSEFRGDYNEQFF.

This clone was counted a single time. This sequence joins TRBV27 and TRBJ2-2, with 12 bases fitting TRBD2. Trimming at V came to 2 bases and at J to 8 bases, leaving 6 bases not matched to a gene. Germline values: CDR1 MNHEY, CDR2 SMNVEV (reference sequence). The CDR3 consists of 16 residues. For the CDR3, the DNA is TGTGCCAGCAGTTTAACGAGGACTAGCGGGAAGGGGGAGCTGTTTTTT. Translation: CASSLTRTSGKGELFF.

This chain joins TRBV30 and TRBJ2-7, with 9 nucleotides matching TRBD1. The J segment lost 0 bases and the V segment lost 2 bases, leaving 5 bases of the junction unmatched. The CDR3 is made up of 15 amino acids. Germline V lookup: CDR1 GTSNPN, CDR2 SVGIG (reference sequence). Here the CDR3 DNA reads TGTGCCTGGAGTCCACGGACAGGGGCCTCCTACGAGCAGTACTTC. Its protein is CAWSPRTGASYEQYF.

The chain has TRBV29-1 and TRBJ2-1, with D possibly matching TRBD1 (5 bases). Per germline, CDR1 SQVTM and CDR2 ANQGSEA. CDR3 length equals 13 residues. Trimming stripped 3 bases from V and 1 base from J, with 7 bases between. CDR3 in amino acids: CSVEGQSYNEQFF. The DNA for the CDR3 is TGCAGCGTTGAGGGGCAGTCCTACAATGAGCAGTTCTTC.